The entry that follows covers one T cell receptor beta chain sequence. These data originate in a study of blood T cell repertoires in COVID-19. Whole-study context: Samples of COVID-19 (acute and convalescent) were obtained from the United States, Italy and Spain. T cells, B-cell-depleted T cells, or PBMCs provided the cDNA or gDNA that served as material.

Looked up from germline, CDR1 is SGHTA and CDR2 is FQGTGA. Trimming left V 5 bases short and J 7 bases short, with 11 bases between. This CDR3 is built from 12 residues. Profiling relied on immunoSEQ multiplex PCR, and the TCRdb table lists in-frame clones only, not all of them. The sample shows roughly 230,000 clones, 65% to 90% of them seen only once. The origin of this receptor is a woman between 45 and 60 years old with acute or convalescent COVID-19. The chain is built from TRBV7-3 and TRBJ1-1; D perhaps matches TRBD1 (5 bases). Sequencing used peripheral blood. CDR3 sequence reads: CASSLGRGEAFF. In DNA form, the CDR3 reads TGTGCCAGCAGCCTAGGGAGGGGTGAAGCTTTCTTT.